Below, 10 T cell receptor beta chains from the same sample are listed, as sequenced in a study of early T cells in non-severe SARS-CoV-2 infection. TCRdb called the 5' RACE reads again in MiXCR, with one record for every CDR3 protein. The sample gives 60,000 or so distinct CDR3 sequences, around 9.3% of which show up once; more than 20% is in the top ten. Material for sequencing was whole blood. All receptors derive from an adult who was a healthcare worker with PCR-confirmed SARS-CoV-2 infection or an uninfected control (not recorded which).

The V call is TRBV12-3 or TRBV12-4, the J call TRBJ2-2; TRBD2 might be the D (5 bases). Trimming shortened V by 3 bases and J by 6 bases, and 11 bases separated the two germline ends. CDR3 size: 14 residues. Written as DNA, the CDR3 is TGTGCCAGCAGTTTCACGGGGTTTGCCGGGGAGCTGTTTTTT. This gives the protein CASSFTGFAGELFF.

This clonotype is categorized as medium-sized. The chain employs TRBV6-4 and TRBJ1-5; TRBD1 is a possible D gene (5 bases). CDR1 and CDR2 from the germline V gene are MRHNA and SNTAGT. Trimming cost V 2 bases and J 0 bases, with 5 bases left between them. CDR3 length: 14 residues. The DNA for the CDR3 is TGTGCCAGCAGTGACGGGGGTAGCAATCAGCCCCAGCATTTT. Translated: CASSDGGSNQPQHF.

This clonotype was counted many times. This chain connects TRBV6-2 or TRBV6-3 to TRBJ1-1; D might be TRBD1 (5 bases). Trimming took 0 bases from V and 0 from J, leaving 8 bases between them. The germline gives CDR1 MNHEY, CDR2 SVGEGT. The length of the CDR3 is 15 residues. The CDR3 DNA is TGTGCCAGCAGTTACTCGAGGGGCGTGAACACTGAAGCTTTCTTT. As protein: CASSYSRGVNTEAFF.

The chain links TRBV6-2 or TRBV6-3 to TRBJ1-2; possibly TRBD1 for D (6 bases). The germline gives CDR1 MNHEY, CDR2 SVGEGT. This CDR3 has 15 residues. V shed 4 bases and J shed 4 bases, with 16 bases lying between them. DNA of the CDR3: TGTGCCAGCAGTTCCCACGGGGGGCCAAGCTATGGCTACACCTTC. This codes for CASSSHGGPSYGYTF.

This clonotype occurred a few times. J is TRBJ1-6 and V is TRBV3-1; D is uncertain. Germline values: CDR1 LGHDT, CDR2 YNNKEL (reference sequence). The CDR3 is 13 amino acids. The V and J ends lost 4 bases and 8 bases respectively, with 9 bases between them. The CDR3 spells CASSPLPDSPLHF. As DNA, the CDR3 is TGTGCCAGCAGCCCCCTACCGGATTCACCCCTCCACTTT.

This clonotype was counted a few times. The chain couples TRBV20-1 to TRBJ2-3; TRBD2 matches 8 bases. The CDR3 spans 15 residues. Germline lookup yields CDR1 DFQATT and CDR2 SNEGSKA (reference sequence). V was clipped by 4 bases and J by 3 bases; unmatched bases: 9. CDR3 residues: CSAIPAGVTTDTQYF. In DNA, the CDR3 is TGCAGTGCTATCCCAGCGGGGGTGACGACAGATACGCAGTATTTT.

This clonotype has at least ten counts. The V call is TRBV30, the J call TRBJ1-4, with no clear D. The ends were cut back, 3 bases at V and 8 bases at J, with 16 bases in the middle. The CDR3 runs to 14 residues. CDR1 is GTSNPN, CDR2 SVGIG, per germline (reference sequence). The CDR3 loop is CAWRRGRRSEKLFF. CDR3 nucleotides: TGTGCCTGGAGAAGAGGGCGACGATCCGAAAAACTGTTTTTT.

Only a few counts were recorded for this clonotype. This rearrangement joins TRBV20-1 to TRBJ2-5; perhaps TRBD2 as D (6 bases). V dropped 3 bases and J dropped 4 bases, with 9 bases sitting between them. Germline CDR1 is DFQATT and CDR2 is SNEGSKA (reference sequence). There are 12 residues in the CDR3. CDR3 residues: CSARTRGETQYF. CDR3 DNA: TGCAGTGCTAGGACTAGGGGAGAGACCCAGTACTTC.

This clonotype was detected only once. This may stem from a read error, because a much larger clone lies one nucleotide away. The chain couples TRBV7-9 to TRBJ1-2; D gene ambiguous. This CDR3 contains 15 residues. The germline gives CDR1 SEHNR, CDR2 FQNEAQ (reference sequence). The CDR3 bases are TGTGCCGGCAGCCACAATACAGCGTCTAGCTATGGCTACACCTTC. It is translated as CAGSHNTASSYGYTF.

This clonotype has at least ten counts. The chain links TRBV9 to TRBJ1-6, with 7 bases lining up with TRBD1. The CDR3 consists of 14 residues. CDR1 SGDLS and CDR2 YYNGEE come from the germline V gene. J lost 4 bases, V lost 3 bases, and 1 base had no gene match. The CDR3 bases are TGTGCCAGCAGCGCGACAGGGTATAATTCACCCCTCCACTTT. It is translated as CASSATGYNSPLHF.